This TCR beta chain is drawn from a study of sequential checkpoint blockade in melanoma. Study in general: Both treatment sequences were followed by maintenance nivolumab.

A note on this clone: At one end the junction does not follow the germline gene, possibly because of a read error.

Measured with immunoSEQ multiplex PCR; TCRdb has only the in-frame clones, and not every one. This table holds about 17,000 clones, more than 60% found once. Treatment here: randomized to nivolumab then ipilimumab (arm A) or the reverse (arm B). Patients had received no earlier DNA-damaging chemotherapy. Live CD3+CD8+ CD19− CD56− cells were sorted from PBMCs. Sequenced here: CD8+ T cells sorted from blood (inferred from file names), sampled from a patient given nivolumab and ipilimumab in sequence. The receptor was derived from a human donor with melanoma.

The CDR3 loop reads CASSQPSGGAIDF. As DNA, the CDR3 is TGTGCCAGCAGCCAACCTAGCGGGGGGGCCATTGACTTC. This chain connects TRBV4-2 to TRBJ2-7, with 12 bases aligning to TRBD2. Germline CDR1 reads LGHNA; CDR2 reads YNFKEQ. The CDR3 runs 13 residues.